The 29 T cell receptor beta chains listed next were all sequenced from one sample in a study of blood T cell repertoires in COVID-19. The method was immunoSEQ multiplex PCR; TCRdb's version includes in-frame clones alone and lacks a portion of them. Among roughly 300,000 clones listed, 65% to 90% were seen once. The specimen sequenced was PBMCs or T cells enriched from blood (not recorded which). The receptors derive from a woman aged 18-29 years who had recovered from COVID-19.

This clone has a handful of counts. The chain links TRBV10-3 to TRBJ2-7, with TRBD1 matching over 7 bases. The germline V gene encodes CDR1 ENHRY and CDR2 SYGVKD. V shed 10 bases and J 7 bases; nucleotides not matched to a gene: 7. This CDR3 comprises 11 residues. The CDR3 DNA is TGTGCCACTTCCCAGGGGGTTGAGCAGTACTTC. It encodes CATSQGVEQYF.

The gene calls are TRBV19 and TRBJ1-1; a possible D gene is TRBD1 (5 bases). Trimming took off 5 bases at V and 8 bases at J, with 18 bases between the two ends. Germline loops: CDR1 LNHDA, CDR2 SQIVND (reference sequence). The CDR3 has 14 amino acids. The CDR3 sequence is CASSAGPSIAEAFF. The CDR3 nucleotides are TGTGCCAGTAGTGCGGGACCTTCTATCGCGGAAGCTTTCTTT.

The chain employs TRBV7-9 and TRBJ1-2, with unresolved D. Trimming stripped 1 base from V and 5 bases from J, with 11 bases between. Germline lookup yields CDR1 SEHNR and CDR2 FQNEAQ (reference sequence). This CDR3 is built from 14 residues. CDR3 bases: TGTGCCAGCAGCTTAGACGGGTCCTGGTATGGCTACACCTTC. This sequence encodes CASSLDGSWYGYTF.

V and J are TRBV30 and TRBJ2-1, with D maybe TRBD2 (5 bases). Germline V gene lookup returns CDR1 GTSNPN and CDR2 SVGIG (reference sequence). The ends were cut back, 0 bases at V and 10 bases at J, with 16 bases in the middle. The CDR3 extends over 14 amino acids. The CDR3 sequence: CAWSVRTPADEQFF. The CDR3 DNA follows: TGTGCCTGGAGTGTACGAACCCCAGCGGACGAGCAGTTCTTC.

The chain couples TRBV19 to TRBJ2-1; perhaps TRBD2 as D (7 bases). CDR3 length: 13 residues. From germline, CDR1 is LNHDA and CDR2 SQIVND (reference sequence). V was shortened by 10 bases and J by 4 bases, with 14 bases between the two germline ends. CDR3 sequence reads: CATWGGPYNEQFF. CDR3 DNA sequence: TGTGCCACTTGGGGGGGGCCTTACAATGAGCAGTTCTTC.

This chain uses TRBV30 with TRBJ1-2; TRBD1 matches at 9 bases. The CDR3 runs 13 residues. Looked up from germline, CDR1 is GTSNPN and CDR2 is SVGIG (reference sequence). V lost 7 bases and J lost 5; bases outside the gene matches: 8. CDR3: CAFSQGAFYGYTF. In DNA, the CDR3 is TGTGCCTTTTCACAGGGGGCTTTTTATGGCTACACCTTC.

This clone was recorded a few times. V and J are TRBV20-1 and TRBJ1-1; 9 bases are a match to TRBD1. The CDR3 is made up of 11 amino acids. Trimming cost V 3 bases and J 7 bases; bases outside gene matches: 0. Germline CDR1 and CDR2: DFQATT and SNEGSKA (reference sequence). The CDR3 DNA reads as TGCAGTGCTAGGGACAGGGGTGAAGCTTTCTTT. Its protein product is CSARDRGEAFF.

The chain has TRBV5-4 and TRBJ1-1, with 12 nucleotides matching TRBD1. CDR3 length: 14 amino acids. Per the germline V gene, CDR1 is SGHNT and CDR2 is YYREEE (reference sequence). With V trimmed by 4 bases and J by 4 bases, 2 bases remained unmatched. In DNA, the CDR3 is TGTGCCAGCAGCCCGGGACAGGGGGCCACTGAAGCTTTCTTT. This codes for CASSPGQGATEAFF.

This clone showed up just once. In DNA, the CDR3 is TGTGCCAGCTCACCTGGGGAGGGATACACAGATACGCAGTATTTT. Protein product: CASSPGEGYTDTQYF. This chain connects TRBV18 to TRBJ2-3; 7 positions match TRBD2. The CDR3 extends over 15 amino acids. CDR1 KGHSH and CDR2 LQKENI come from the germline V gene. The V gene end was trimmed by 3 bases and the J gene end by 2 bases; junction bases not matched to a gene: 5.

The gene calls are TRBV24-1 and TRBJ2-1; TRBD2 agrees at 10 bases. CDR3 size: 16 residues. The germline CDR1 and CDR2 sequences are KGHDR and SFDVKD. V lost 4 bases and J lost 4; bases outside the gene matches: 6. CDR3 sequence (DNA): TGTGCCACCAGTGACTGGACTAGCGGAAATTACAATGAGCAGTTCTTC. Encoded protein: CATSDWTSGNYNEQFF.

J is TRBJ2-7 and V is TRBV30; the match to TRBD1 covers 7 bases. CDR3 length: 11 residues. With 3 bases clipped from V and 5 bases from J, the junction kept 1 base outside the gene matches. The germline V gene encodes CDR1 GTSNPN and CDR2 SVGIG (reference sequence). This CDR3 is CAWRRGHEQYF. CDR3 sequence (DNA): TGTGCCTGGAGAAGGGGGCACGAGCAGTACTTC.

The chain uses TRBV7-9 and TRBJ2-1; 8 bases fit TRBD2. CDR3 length equals 15 residues. Germline V CDR1 and CDR2: SEHNR, FQNEAQ (reference sequence). The J segment lost 4 bases and the V segment lost 5 bases, leaving 7 bases of the junction unmatched. The CDR3 bases are TGTGCCAGCAGCCCACTAGCGGAGCAGTACAATGAGCAGTTCTTC. As protein: CASSPLAEQYNEQFF.

This CDR3 reads CASSFPLAGAEQYF. The CDR3 DNA reads TGCGCCAGCAGCTTTCCCCTAGCGGGAGCCGAGCAGTACTTC. V gene TRBV5-1 combines with J gene TRBJ2-7; 10 positions agree with TRBD2. Germline V CDR1 and CDR2: SGHRS, YFSETQ. The J segment lost 6 bases and the V segment lost 2 bases, leaving 5 bases of the junction unmatched. The CDR3 totals 14 residues.

This rearrangement joins TRBV15 to TRBJ2-5; D remains unclear. The CDR3 extends over 16 amino acids. Trimming stripped 4 bases from V and 0 bases from J, with 15 bases between. Germline loops: CDR1 LNHNV, CDR2 YYDKDF (reference sequence). CDR3 nucleotide sequence: TGTGCCACCAGCACTCGACTCGACGCTAACCAAGAGACCCAGTACTTC. As protein: CATSTRLDANQETQYF.

The chain links TRBV3-1 (or the pseudogene TRBV3-2) to TRBJ1-2, with D perhaps TRBD1 (5 bases). V gave up 3 bases and J gave up 4 bases, with 15 bases separating them. Looked up from germline, CDR1 is LGHDT and CDR2 is YNNKEL (reference sequence). The CDR3 runs 15 residues. The CDR3 here is CASSQGRETGYGYTF. The CDR3 region has the DNA TGTGCCAGCAGCCAGGGGCGGGAGACGGGCTATGGCTACACCTTC.

The gene calls are TRBV2 and TRBJ2-1; a weak D match, TRBD1 (5 bases). Deletions cut 5 bases from V and 0 bases from J, with 11 bases between. The V gene's germline CDR1 is SNHLY and CDR2 FYNNEI. The CDR3 contains 15 residues. CDR3 DNA sequence: TGTGCCAGCAGTAGACAGATGAGCTCCTACAATGAGCAGTTCTTC. Translated: CASSRQMSSYNEQFF.

The chain has TRBV7-3 and TRBJ2-2; 8 bases map to TRBD2. With 4 bases clipped from V and 2 bases from J, the junction kept 6 bases outside the gene matches. This CDR3 is 16 amino acids long. The V gene's germline CDR1 is SGHTA and CDR2 FQGTGA. The CDR3 here is CASSSQAGVNTGELFF. The DNA of the CDR3 is TGTGCCAGCAGCTCGCAAGCGGGAGTCAACACCGGGGAGCTGTTTTTT. Full variable domain (missing parts from reference TRBV7-3 and TRBJ2-2): GAGVSQTPSNKVTEKGKYVELRCDPISGHTALYWYRQSLGQGPEFLIYFQGTGAADDSGLPNDRFFAVRPEGSVSTLKIQRTERGDSAVYLCASSSQAGVNTGELFFGEGSRLTVL.

This clone was picked up one time. The J gene is TRBJ1-2, the V gene TRBV30, with a weak D call TRBD1 (5 bases). The CDR3 loop spans 12 amino acids. V was shortened by 5 bases and J by 8 bases, with 15 bases between the two germline ends. Germline CDR1 GTSNPN, CDR2 SVGIG (reference sequence). CDR3 loop: CAWLVGGEGYTF. The CDR3 DNA is TGTGCCTGGCTCGTCGGAGGGGAGGGCTACACCTTC.

The rearrangement uses TRBV9 and TRBJ2-3; D is perhaps TRBD2 (5 bases). CDR1 is SGDLS, CDR2 YYNGEE, per germline. Trimming shortened V by 0 bases and J by 3 bases, and 14 bases separated the two germline ends. The CDR3 consists of 16 residues. CDR3 sequence reads: CASSVGRAEPTDTQYF. The CDR3 DNA reads as TGTGCCAGCAGCGTAGGGCGGGCGGAGCCTACAGATACGCAGTATTTT.

CDR3 DNA: TGTGCCAGCAGCGGACTAGCGGGACCCCTCAATGAGCAGTTCTTC. It encodes CASSGLAGPLNEQFF. This sequence joins TRBV3-1 (or the pseudogene TRBV3-2) and TRBJ2-1; 12 bases align to TRBD2. Trimming cost V 5 bases and J 6 bases; bases outside gene matches: 5. Germline values: CDR1 LGHDT, CDR2 YNNKEL (reference sequence). The length of the CDR3 is 15 residues.

This clone was seen a handful of times. Written as DNA, the CDR3 is TGTGCCAGCAGCCAAGAAGCCAGGTCTAACTATGGCTACACCTTC. Its protein is CASSQEARSNYGYTF. This rearrangement joins TRBV4-2 to TRBJ1-2; D gene uncertain. Per the germline V gene, CDR1 is LGHNA and CDR2 is YNFKEQ. CDR3 size: 15 residues. Trimming took 0 bases from V and 0 from J, leaving 8 bases between them.

For the CDR3, the DNA is TGTGCCAGCAGTTTAGGAGGCAGCTATGGCTACACCTTC. Translating it yields CASSLGGSYGYTF. The J gene is TRBJ1-2, the V gene TRBV12-3 or TRBV12-4; D is undetermined. Trimming pared 1 base from V and 4 bases from J, leaving 7 bases between. This CDR3 comprises 13 residues.

The chain carries TRBV11-3 and TRBJ2-5, with D possibly TRBD1 on 6 matching bases. CDR1 SGHNT and CDR2 YENEEA come from the germline V gene. Trimming took off 6 bases at V and 1 base at J, with 6 bases between the two ends. The CDR3 has 12 residues. The CDR3 is CASRGAQETQYF. The CDR3 DNA sequence: TGTGCCAGCAGGGGGGCCCAAGAGACCCAGTACTTC.

This chain uses TRBV6-2 or TRBV6-3 with TRBJ2-5; 9 bases map to TRBD2. This CDR3 has 17 residues. CDR1 is MNHEY and CDR2 is SVGEGT in the germline V gene. J was trimmed by 4 bases and V by 6 bases; bases with no gene match: 15. The CDR3 region has the DNA TGTGCCAGCAGCCCCGGGATAGCGGGAGATCGGCGAGAGACCCAGTACTTC. It yields the protein CASSPGIAGDRRETQYF.

This sequence joins TRBV27 and TRBJ2-1, with 9 bases aligning to TRBD2. CDR3 size: 15 residues. J was trimmed by 9 bases and V by 5 bases; bases with no gene match: 11. The V gene's germline CDR1 is MNHEY and CDR2 SMNVEV (reference sequence). CDR3 DNA sequence: TGTGCCAGCAGTCCTGTAGCGGGAGAAGTCGGTGAGCAGTTCTTC. Translating gives CASSPVAGEVGEQFF.

The table lists this clone with a few counts. The chain recombines TRBV2 with TRBJ1-3; 9 bases are a match to TRBD1. Germline CDR1 SNHLY, CDR2 FYNNEI. The V segment lost 6 bases and the J segment 0 bases; nucleotides outside the gene matches: 12. The CDR3 spans 18 residues. CDR3 amino acids: CASSTRDRVNFSGNTIYF. The CDR3 nucleotides are TGTGCCAGCAGCACCCGGGACAGGGTCAATTTCTCTGGAAACACCATATATTTT.

The V and J genes are TRBV27 and TRBJ1-5; perhaps TRBD1 as D (6 bases). Germline V CDR1 and CDR2: MNHEY, SMNVEV (reference sequence). V lost 6 bases to trimming and J lost 6 bases, with 15 bases between them. The CDR3 consists of 14 residues. The chain's CDR3 is CASRMNRDPQPQHF. DNA for the CDR3: TGTGCCAGCAGGATGAACAGGGACCCTCAGCCCCAGCATTTT.

The V gene is TRBV4-1, the J gene TRBJ2-7, with D perhaps TRBD2 (6 bases). The germline V gene has CDR1 MGHRA and CDR2 YSYEKL. V shed 0 bases and J shed 7 bases, with 19 bases lying between them. The CDR3 covers 16 residues. The CDR3 protein is CASSQDRDFEGLEQYF. CDR3 nucleotides: TGCGCCAGCAGCCAAGATCGGGACTTCGAGGGGTTGGAGCAGTACTTC.

The chain carries TRBV6-5 and TRBJ1-2; 8 bases agree with TRBD1. The CDR3 loop spans 13 amino acids. Germline CDR1 reads MNHEY; CDR2 reads SVGAGI. J was trimmed by 3 bases and V by 9 bases; bases with no gene match: 6. Here the CDR3 DNA reads TGTGCCAGTCGGGACAGGAGATACTATGGCTACACCTTC. Its protein product is CASRDRRYYGYTF.